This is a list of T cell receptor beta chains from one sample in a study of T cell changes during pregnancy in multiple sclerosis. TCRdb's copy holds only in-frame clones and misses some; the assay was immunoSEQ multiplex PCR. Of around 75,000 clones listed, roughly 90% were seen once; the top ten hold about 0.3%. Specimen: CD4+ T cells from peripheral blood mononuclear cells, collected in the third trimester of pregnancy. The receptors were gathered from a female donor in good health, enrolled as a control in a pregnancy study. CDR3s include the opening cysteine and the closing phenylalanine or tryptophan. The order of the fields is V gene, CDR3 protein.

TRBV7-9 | CASSLTDNTEAFF
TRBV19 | CASSTYTSSGNTIYF
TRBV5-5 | CASSLDRNTEAFF
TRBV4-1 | CASSQDMGLMTARQPQHF
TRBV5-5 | CASSFPGSGKGYTF
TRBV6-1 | CASSEAQGAPYGYTF
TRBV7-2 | CASSQGSGDTQYF
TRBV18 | CASSPLRGRRTEAFF
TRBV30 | CAWSVGQEQFF
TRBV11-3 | CASSPRGGGLRYNEQFF
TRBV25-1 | CASRGWGTGTTNYGYTF
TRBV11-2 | CASSFSGGGEKLFF
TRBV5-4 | CASSRTSGLTEAFF
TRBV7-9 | CASSLGGGNSYEQYF
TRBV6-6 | CASNSASPVPLHF
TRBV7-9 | CASRFSGEETQYF
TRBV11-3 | CASSLGSGYEQYF
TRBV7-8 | CASSLGGLLEKLFF
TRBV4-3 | CASSQDVEPGNTIYF
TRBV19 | CASSLHRDREKANYGYTF
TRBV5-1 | CASSLDRGTEAFF
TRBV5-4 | CASSRGTEAFF
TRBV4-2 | CASSQEGTGGAGANVLTF
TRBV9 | CASSFGSGTGAYEQYF
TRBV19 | CASSIGQGYGYTF
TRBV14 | CASSQARIGYGYTF
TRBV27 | CASSLGQGGGYTF
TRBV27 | CASSLRLESIANSPLHF
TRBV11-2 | CASSLGGGLNQPQHF
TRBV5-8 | CASSPPRTGIDYEQYF
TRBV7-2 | CASSLGRYSTDTQYF
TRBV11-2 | CASSLAGGAETQYF
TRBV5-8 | CASPNTGGRKNEAFF
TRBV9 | CASSPGGANYGYTF
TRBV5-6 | CASSLALDRRTDTQYF
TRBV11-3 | CASSLRTGGNYEQYF
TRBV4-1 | CASSPTEGRQYF
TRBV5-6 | CASSRLEGLNYGYTF
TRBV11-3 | CASSLEQGAAEQYF
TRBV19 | CASSWRGPDNEQFF
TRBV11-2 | CASSLGLAEETQYF
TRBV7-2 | CASSLRRLGYNEQFF
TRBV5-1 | CASSLSESYNEQFF
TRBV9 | CASSRQPSDEGYTF
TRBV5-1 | CASSPGTGGYNEQFF
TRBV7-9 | CASSRMTGGGEKLFF
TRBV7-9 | CASSLIPYDGYTF
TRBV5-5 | CASSLGQGGLGSPLHF
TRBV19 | CASSPSGGTASYEQYF
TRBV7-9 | CASSPPVVQASSPLHF